Listed below are T cell receptor beta chains from one sample, sequenced in a study of T cells in Graves' hyperthyroidism and ophthalmopathy. TCRdb re-called the multiplex PCR reads through MiXCR, storing one row per CDR3 protein. The table has some 620,000 distinct CDR3 sequences, 15% to 20% seen once. The sequencing input was blood. The receptors here all came from a woman aged 30 to 39 with Graves' hyperthyroidism. Each CDR3 is given with its conserved first and last residue. A D gene is named only where the DNA matches it firmly. The size field is filled for only some rows; it gives once, few, many or a size class.

TRBJ2-1 NA TRBV9 NA TGTGCCAGCACGGGGAAAAGGGGCTCCTACAATGAGCAGTTCTTC CASTGKRGSYNEQFF
TRBJ1-2 NA TRBV6-4 NA TGTGCCAGCAGTGACTCGTATCGTAGGGATGGCTACACCTTC CASSDSYRRDGYTF
TRBJ2-7 NA TRBV5-1 many TGCGCCAGCAGCTTAGGAGCTTTGAGCTACGAGCAGTACTTC CASSLGALSYEQYF
TRBJ2-6 TRBD1 TRBV30 few TGTGCCTGGAGTGAGGACAGGGTTTCTGGGGCCAACGTCCTGACTTTC CAWSEDRVSGANVLTF
TRBJ2-5 NA TRBV13 many TGTGCCAGCAGCGAGAACCGGGACATCCAAGAGACCCAGTACTTC CASSENRDIQETQYF
TRBJ1-1 NA TRBV7-9 many TGTGCCAGCAGCTCCCTGGGTCTTAGATTGAACACTGAAGCTTTCTTT CASSSLGLRLNTEAFF
TRBJ2-2 NA TRBV6-1 NA TGTGCCAGCACATTGGCGGGTAGCCGTAACACCGGGGAGCTGTTTTTT CASTLAGSRNTGELFF
TRBJ2-7 NA TRBV2 many TGTGCCAGCAGTGTAGGGGACCCGGGTACAGACGAGCAGTACTTC CASSVGDPGTDEQYF
TRBJ1-1 TRBD1 TRBV27 many TGTGCCAGCAGTTGGAGGGGGCTCGGGGAAGCTTTCTTT CASSWRGLGEAFF
TRBJ1-2 NA TRBV7-8 many TGTGCCAGCAGCCCCAATGGGGGTCGAGGCTATGGCTACACCTTC CASSPNGGRGYGYTF
TRBJ1-6 NA TRBV10-2 NA TGCGCCAGCCGGTTAGGGCAGAGTAATTCACCCCTCCACTTT CASRLGQSNSPLHF
TRBJ2-3 NA TRBV2 many TGTGCCAGCAGTGAAGCGCTTCGGAGCACAGATACGCAGTATTTT CASSEALRSTDTQYF
TRBJ2-1 NA TRBV5-4 NA TGTGCCAGCAGCCTGGACTATATCTATGAGCAGTTCTTC CASSLDYIYEQFF
TRBJ2-7 TRBD2 TRBV7-2 many TGTGCCAGCAGCTTAGTGGGGACTAGCGGGAGGGCGGGCGAGCAGTACTTC CASSLVGTSGRAGEQYF
TRBJ2-1 NA TRBV29-1 few TGCAGCGTTGAATTTGGGGGCAATGAGCAGTTCTTC CSVEFGGNEQFF
TRBJ2-7 TRBD1 TRBV12-3/TRBV12-4 NA TGTGCCAGCGCTTTTTCTAGGACAGGGTTCAGCTACGAGCAGTACTTC CASAFSRTGFSYEQYF
TRBJ2-2 NA TRBV7-3 few TGTGCCAGCAGCTTGGACGGGGTCCCCGGGGAGCTGTTTTTT CASSLDGVPGELFF
TRBJ2-5 NA TRBV5-1 NA TGCGCCAGCAGCGCCACAGGGTATGGTGAGACCCAGTACTTC CASSATGYGETQYF
TRBJ1-5 NA TRBV30 many TGTGCCTGGAGCCTGGACCCAGGGTTTAGCAATCAGCCCCAGCATTTT CAWSLDPGFSNQPQHF
TRBJ2-7 NA TRBV10-3 few TGTGCCATGAGCCCGGGTCAGCCCATGGGAGAGCAGTACTTC CAMSPGQPMGEQYF
TRBJ2-7 TRBD2 TRBV7-2 many TGTGCCAGCAGCTTAGAACTAGCGGGTCTCTCCTACGAGCAGTACTTC CASSLELAGLSYEQYF
TRBJ2-1 TRBD2 TRBV6-1 many TGTGCCACCATTTGGGGGGAGGGCCTCGACAATGAGCAGTTCTTC CATIWGEGLDNEQFF
TRBJ2-2 TRBD2 TRBV7-9 NA TGTGCCAGCAGCTTACTAGCGGGAGGACGCACCGGGGAGCTGTTTTTT CASSLLAGGRTGELFF
TRBJ2-2 NA TRBV3-1 NA TGTGCCAGCAGCTATGGACGGACGAACACCGGGGAGCTGTTTTTT CASSYGRTNTGELFF
TRBJ2-5 TRBD2 TRBV12-3/TRBV12-4 many TGTGCCAGCAGCCTTAGCGGGAGGTTGTACGAGACCCAGTACTTC CASSLSGRLYETQYF
TRBJ2-1 NA TRBV24-1 few TGTGCCACTGAGAAAGAGGGGGTAACCTACAATGAGCAGTTCTTC CATEKEGVTYNEQFF
TRBJ1-5 NA TRBV24-1 NA TGTGCCACCAGTCCCTCAGGGGGCAATCAGCCCCAGCATTTT CATSPSGGNQPQHF
TRBJ2-3 NA TRBV10-2 few TGCGCCAGCAGTGAGTCCCATCGCACAGATACGCAGTATTTT CASSESHRTDTQYF
TRBJ1-3 NA TRBV9 NA TGTGCCAGCAGCGAGGCAGGGACTGGAAACACCATATATTTT CASSEAGTGNTIYF
TRBJ2-5 NA TRBV4-3 NA TGCGCCAGCAGCCAAGATCCGGGATCGCCACAGTACTTC CASSQDPGSPQYF
TRBJ1-5 NA TRBV5-8 NA TGTGCCAGCAGCTTAAGGTTTCAGCCCCAGCATTTT CASSLRFQPQHF
TRBJ2-7 NA TRBV15 many TGTGCCACCAGCAGAGATAGTCTTACGGGAGTATCCTACGAGCAGTACTTC CATSRDSLTGVSYEQYF
TRBJ2-5 NA TRBV30 NA TGTGCCTGGAGTCGGACCCTCCAAGAGACCCAGTACTTC CAWSRTLQETQYF
TRBJ2-1 TRBD2 TRBV11-3 many TGTGCCAGCAGCTTAGGTGGTAGCGGGTACTACAATGAGCAGTTCTTC CASSLGGSGYYNEQFF
TRBJ1-6 NA TRBV12-3/TRBV12-4 many TGTGCCAGCAGTTTCCGGGCCAATTCACCCCTCCACTTT CASSFRANSPLHF
TRBJ2-7 NA TRBV27 many TGTGCCAGCAGTTTAACAGTTAACTACGAGCAGTACTTC CASSLTVNYEQYF
TRBJ2-7 NA TRBV4-1 NA TGCGCCAGCAGCTCCACCGGGACACCAAGTACCTACGAGCAGTACTTC CASSSTGTPSTYEQYF
TRBJ2-5 NA TRBV5-1 NA TGCGCCAGCAGCTTTTGGCAGGGGAAGGTCCACGAAGAGACCCAGTACTTC CASSFWQGKVHEETQYF
TRBJ1-1 NA TRBV9 few TGTGCCAGCGCTACAGCCAACAAGAACACTGAAGCTTTCTTT CASATANKNTEAFF
TRBJ2-5 NA TRBV27 few TGTGCCAGCAGTCCCCGACTGCAAGAGACCCAGTACTTC CASSPRLQETQYF
TRBJ2-5 NA TRBV2 many TGTGCCAGCAGTGAGGGAGGGGGCGGCAGGAGGACCCAGTACTTC CASSEGGGGRRTQYF
TRBJ2-2 TRBD2 TRBV6-2/TRBV6-3 NA TGTGCCAGCAGCCTAACTCCTAGCGGGAATGAGAACACCGGGGAGCTGTTTTTT CASSLTPSGNENTGELFF
TRBJ2-2 NA TRBV18 NA TGTGCCAGCTCACCAATGGCTAAGAACACCGGGGAGCTGTTTTTT CASSPMAKNTGELFF
TRBJ2-3 NA TRBV28 many TGTGCCAGCAGGTTATCGCCAGGGCGGAGGACGCAGTATTTT CASRLSPGRRTQYF
TRBJ1-1 NA TRBV9 few TGTGCCAGCAGCGTAGTCCCGTTCACTGAAGCTTTCTTT CASSVVPFTEAFF